These 31 T cell receptor beta chains came from one sample sequenced in a study of shared clonotypes between healthy human individuals. Profiling relied on immunoSEQ multiplex PCR, and the TCRdb table lists in-frame clones only, not all of them. The sample has 600,000 to 750,000 clones, 55% to 75% seen once. Sequencing used memory CD4+ T cells sorted from blood. Subset reported: CD45RA-negative fraction. The source of these receptors is a woman under 40 in good health.

This clone occurred a few times. This chain joins TRBV27 and TRBJ2-2; D remains unclear. Deletions cut 2 bases from V and 9 bases from J, with 16 bases between. There are 15 residues in the CDR3. Germline CDR1 MNHEY, CDR2 SMNVEV (reference sequence). In nucleotides, the CDR3 is TGTGCCAGCAGTTTAGTGTTGGCCTCCTCCAGGGAGCTGTTTTTT. As protein: CASSLVLASSRELFF.

The V call is TRBV15, the J call TRBJ2-5, with TRBD2 identical over 12 bases. The CDR3 consists of 18 residues. V was pared by 2 bases and J by 5 bases, with 12 bases of the junction left unmatched. Germline V gene sequence: CDR1 LNHNV, CDR2 YYDKDF (reference sequence). CDR3 region: CATSRRGLAGRVVETQYF. Here the CDR3 DNA reads TGTGCCACCAGCAGAAGAGGACTAGCGGGAAGAGTCGTGGAGACCCAGTACTTC.

This clone was seen only once. Sequence at one end of the junction differs from germline and may be a read error. This chain uses TRBV20-1 with TRBJ1-4, with unresolved D. CDR1 and CDR2 (germline): DFQATT, SNEGSKA (reference sequence). CDR3 length: 9 amino acids. The CDR3 bases are TGCAGCTACTCTACAACGGCGTCTTTT. This encodes CSYSTTASF.

This clone was picked up a small number of times. The V call is TRBV27, the J call TRBJ2-6; either TRBD1 or TRBD2 may fit D (6 bases each). Germline-derived CDR1 and CDR2 are MNHEY and SMNVEV (reference sequence). The CDR3 loop spans 15 amino acids. Trimming took off 4 bases at V and 4 bases at J, with 11 bases between the two ends. The CDR3 sequence: CASSSWGAGANVLTF. CDR3 bases: TGTGCCAGCAGTTCATGGGGGGCCGGGGCCAACGTCCTGACTTTC.

This clone was counted a single time. CDR3 sequence (DNA): TGTGCCGCCTCCGGGACACCAATTTACAATGAGCAGTTCTTC. The encoded protein is CAASGTPIYNEQFF. The rearrangement joins TRBV2 to TRBJ2-1; D is possibly TRBD1 (6 bases). CDR3 length: 14 amino acids. Between the trimmed V and J ends, which lost 11 bases and 4 bases, there was a span of 18 bases. Per the germline V gene, CDR1 is SNHLY and CDR2 is FYNNEI.

V is TRBV19 and J is TRBJ1-1, with D hard to call. The V gene's germline CDR1 is LNHDA and CDR2 SQIVND (reference sequence). The V end was cut by 2 bases, the J end by 5 bases, with 15 bases between. CDR3 size: 15 residues. CDR3 protein: CASSILTTLGTEAFF. CDR3 DNA: TGTGCCAGTAGTATATTGACCACCTTAGGGACTGAAGCTTTCTTT.

The sample holds many counts of this clone. At the DNA level, this CDR3 is encoded by other sequences in the same sample as well. This chain links TRBV5-1 with TRBJ1-2; 8 nucleotides agree with TRBD1. The germline gives CDR1 SGHRS, CDR2 YFSETQ. The CDR3 contains 13 residues. V lost 4 bases and J lost 4; bases outside the gene matches: 3. Here the CDR3 reads CASSVQGVYGYTF. CDR3 nucleotides: TGCGCCAGCAGCGTACAGGGGGTCTATGGCTACACCTTC.

The V call is TRBV2, the J call TRBJ2-1; D not certain. CDR1 is SNHLY, CDR2 FYNNEI, per germline. This CDR3 contains 11 residues. The V gene lost 3 bases and the J gene lost 8 bases, with 5 bases spanning the gap. CDR3 in amino acids: CASSEGDEQFF. In DNA, the CDR3 is TGTGCCAGCAGTGAGGGCGATGAGCAGTTCTTC.

The chain combines TRBV5-1 with TRBJ2-5; D not resolved. This CDR3 has 13 residues. The V and J ends lost 4 bases and 3 bases respectively, with 10 bases between them. Germline V lookup: CDR1 SGHRS, CDR2 YFSETQ. The CDR3 loop reads CASSISPEETQYF. CDR3 DNA sequence: TGCGCCAGCAGCATCTCACCGGAAGAGACCCAGTACTTC.

V usage is TRBV12-5 and J usage is TRBJ1-2; no definite D call. The CDR3 is 13 amino acids. Germline CDR1 reads LGHNT; CDR2 reads FRNRAP. V was trimmed by 5 bases and J by 3 bases, leaving 10 bases between them. The CDR3 loop reads CASGLQTDYGYTF. In nucleotides, the CDR3 is TGTGCTAGTGGTCTGCAGACTGACTATGGCTACACCTTC.

This sequence joins TRBV27 and TRBJ2-3; D might be TRBD1 or TRBD2, each matching 5 bases. V lost 1 base and J lost 2, with 10 bases in between. The germline gives CDR1 MNHEY, CDR2 SMNVEV (reference sequence). The CDR3 totals 15 residues. The CDR3 spells CASSLFVGTTDTQYF. CDR3 nucleotides: TGTGCCAGCAGTTTATTTGTGGGGACCACAGATACGCAGTATTTT.

This clone came up a few times. The J gene is TRBJ2-7, the V gene TRBV6-1; no clear D. In germline, CDR1 is MNHNS, CDR2 SASEGT. The V end lost 0 bases, the J end lost 7 bases, and 19 bases lay between the germline ends. The CDR3 length is 16 residues. Here the CDR3 DNA reads TGTGCCAGCAGTGAAGCGACGAGGACGGCCCGGCGGGAGCAGTACTTC. Residues: CASSEATRTARREQYF.

The rearrangement links TRBV27 to TRBJ2-1, with D hard to call. CDR3 length: 14 residues. V was trimmed by 2 bases and J by 4 bases, leaving 9 bases between them. Germline V gene data show CDR1 as MNHEY and CDR2 as SMNVEV (reference sequence). This chain's CDR3 is CASSLIADYNEQFF. The CDR3 DNA reads as TGTGCCAGCAGTTTAATCGCAGATTACAATGAGCAGTTCTTC.

The chain is built from TRBV5-1 and TRBJ1-3; D is ambiguous. This CDR3 has 15 amino acids. V lost 0 bases to trimming and J lost 2 bases, with 9 bases between them. Germline assignment: CDR1 SGHRS and CDR2 YFSETQ. In nucleotides, the CDR3 is TGCGCCAGCAGCTTGGGGGCCAGAACTGGAAACACCATATATTTT. It translates to CASSLGARTGNTIYF.

This clone was picked up a small number of times. The rearrangement links TRBV19 to TRBJ2-7; the match to TRBD1 covers 7 bases. Germline assignment: CDR1 LNHDA and CDR2 SQIVND (reference sequence). This CDR3 contains 18 residues. V lost 3 bases, J lost 2 bases, and 16 bases stayed unmatched. The CDR3 loop reads CASSMAPIQGVFTYEQYF. For the CDR3, the DNA is TGTGCCAGTAGTATGGCTCCAATTCAGGGGGTTTTTACCTACGAGCAGTACTTC.

Regarding this clone: This may be a read error, as it is one base from a much larger clone. This sample also contains other DNA sequences that code for the same CDR3. This chain connects TRBV7-9 to TRBJ2-7, with 7 bases identical to TRBD1. Looked up from germline, CDR1 is SEHNR and CDR2 is FQNEAQ (reference sequence). The CDR3 sequence is 16 residues long. For the CDR3, the DNA is TGCGCCAGCAGCTTACCGGTGACGAGGGGGCGGCACGAGCAGTACTTC. Residues: CASSLPVTRGRHEQYF.

This chain connects TRBV25-1 to TRBJ2-3; D may correspond to TRBD1 or TRBD2 (6 bases each). This CDR3 is 18 amino acids long. The germline V gene has CDR1 MGHDK and CDR2 SYGVNS. The V gene lost 5 bases and the J gene lost 2 bases, with 23 bases spanning the gap. In DNA, the CDR3 is TGTGCCAGCAGTCTCCCCCACTTTGAGGGGGGAACCACAGATACGCAGTATTTT. As protein: CASSLPHFEGGTTDTQYF.

This clone was observed a few times. The chain combines TRBV25-1 with TRBJ2-7; perhaps TRBD2 as D (6 bases). Germline loops: CDR1 MGHDK, CDR2 SYGVNS. The length of the CDR3 is 12 residues. Trimming stripped 8 bases from V and 4 bases from J, with 12 bases between. CDR3 protein: CASQARGYEQYF. In nucleotides, the CDR3 is TGTGCCAGCCAAGCCCGGGGGTACGAGCAGTACTTC.

This clone has only one observation. V is TRBV7-2 and J is TRBJ2-5, with D possibly being TRBD1 (6 bases). V lost 5 bases to trimming and J lost 5 bases, with 12 bases between them. The length of the CDR3 is 13 residues. Per the germline V gene, CDR1 is SGHTA and CDR2 is FQGNSA. The CDR3 here is CASSRGQRETQYF. The CDR3 bases are TGTGCCAGCAGCCGAGGACAGCGGGAGACCCAGTACTTC.

This clone was seen a few times. This chain joins TRBV5-8 and TRBJ1-4, with 7 nucleotides matching TRBD1. V dropped 2 bases and J dropped 5; count of bases not matched to a gene: 9. Germline CDR1 SGHTS, CDR2 YDEGEE. The CDR3 sequence is 16 residues long. This chain's CDR3 is CASSFQRGRLNEKLFF. The CDR3 nucleotides read TGTGCCAGCAGCTTCCAGAGGGGGCGTTTGAATGAAAAACTGTTTTTT. Based on the CDR3 plus reference TRBV5-8 and TRBJ1-4, the full variable domain is EAGVTQSPTHLIKTRGQQATLRCSPISGHTSVYWYQQALGLGLQFLLWYDEGEERNRGNFPPRFSGRQFPNYSSELNVNALELEDSALYLCASSFQRGRLNEKLFFGSGTQLSVL.

Only one count was recorded for this clone. The chain uses TRBV28 and TRBJ2-4; D not resolved. Trimming pared 5 bases from V and 0 bases from J, leaving 14 bases between. CDR1 MDHEN and CDR2 SYDVKM come from the germline V gene. The CDR3 totals 16 residues. CDR3 bases: TGTGCCAGCAGTGACCCAAGAGAACTAGCCAAAAACATTCAGTACTTC. It translates to CASSDPRELAKNIQYF.

V is TRBV6-1 and J is TRBJ2-7; TRBD2 matches at 9 bases. J was trimmed by 3 bases and V by 2 bases; bases with no gene match: 5. Germline V lookup: CDR1 MNHNS, CDR2 SASEGT. The CDR3 covers 15 residues. The CDR3 DNA reads TGTGCCAGCAGTGAATCCTCTAGCGGGAACTACGAGCAGTACTTC. It specifies CASSESSSGNYEQYF.

The chain employs TRBV5-1 and TRBJ1-5; no firm D call. The CDR3 has 13 amino acids. Germline CDR1 reads SGHRS; CDR2 reads YFSETQ. V lost 0 bases and J lost 5, with 6 bases in between. CDR3 sequence reads: CASSLGAHQPQHF. The CDR3 DNA reads TGCGCCAGCAGCTTGGGGGCCCATCAGCCCCAGCATTTT.

J is TRBJ1-1 and V is TRBV28; 9 bases are shared with TRBD1. Germline CDR1 reads MDHEN; CDR2 reads SYDVKM. The V gene end was trimmed by 5 bases and the J gene end by 3 bases; junction bases not matched to a gene: 13. The CDR3 runs 17 residues. The CDR3 here is CASSLPLTGDRDTEAFF. Here the CDR3 DNA reads TGTGCCAGCAGTCTCCCCCTTACGGGGGACAGGGACACTGAAGCTTTCTTT.

This clone has at least ten counts. The sample contains more than one DNA sequence encoding this CDR3. The chain joins TRBV27 to TRBJ1-1, with TRBD1 matching over 10 bases. This CDR3 contains 18 residues. After removal of 0 bases from V and 1 base from J, the junction contained 8 bases not matched to a gene. Germline assignment: CDR1 MNHEY and CDR2 SMNVEV (reference sequence). The CDR3 nucleotides are TGTGCCAGCAGTTTATCGAGGGGACAGGGGTCCCCGAACACTGAAGCTTTCTTT. It yields the protein CASSLSRGQGSPNTEAFF.

The chain combines TRBV5-1 with TRBJ2-5, with 7 positions matching TRBD1. The CDR3 totals 16 residues. V dropped 5 bases and J dropped 1; count of bases not matched to a gene: 11. The V gene's germline CDR1 is SGHRS and CDR2 YFSETQ. The CDR3 spells CASRASGTASQETQYF. The CDR3 DNA sequence: TGCGCCAGCAGGGCTTCCGGGACAGCTTCCCAAGAGACCCAGTACTTC. The full variable domain, with the rest looked up from reference TRBV5-1 and TRBJ2-5, is KAGVTQTPRYLIKTRGQQVTLSCSPISGHRSVSWYQQTPGQGLQFLFEYFSETQRNKGNFPGRFSGRQFSNSRSEMNVSTLELGDSALYLCASRASGTASQETQYFGPGTRLLVL.

Here the CDR3 reads CASSEETSGLGTQYF. CDR3 sequence (DNA): TGTGCCAGCAGTGAGGAGACTAGCGGCCTTGGGACCCAGTACTTC. The V gene is TRBV2, the J gene TRBJ2-5; 9 bases fit TRBD2. Germline-derived CDR1 and CDR2 are SNHLY and FYNNEI. Germline trimming cut 3 bases from V and 7 bases from J; bases unmatched to any gene: 9. The CDR3 extends over 15 amino acids. Supplemented by reference TRBV2 and TRBJ2-5, the full variable domain reads EPEVTQTPSHQVTQMGQEVILRCVPISNHLYFYWYRQILGQKVEFLVSFYNNEISEKSEIFDDQFSVERPDGSNFTLKIRSTKLEDSAMYFCASSEETSGLGTQYFGPGTRLLVL.

The chain links TRBV28 to TRBJ2-2, with 9 bases fitting TRBD1. Trimming cost V 6 bases and J 9 bases; bases outside gene matches: 8. Germline CDR1 is MDHEN and CDR2 is SYDVKM. The CDR3 is 14 amino acids. Here the CDR3 reads CASRSGTGFRELFF. The CDR3 nucleotides are TGTGCCAGCAGGTCCGGGACAGGGTTTCGGGAGCTGTTTTTT.

CDR3 nucleotide sequence: TGTGCCAGCTCACCGGACCCGAAGCGTGGCTACACCTTC. This translates into CASSPDPKRGYTF. The chain joins TRBV18 to TRBJ1-2, with no clear D. Germline-derived CDR1 and CDR2 are KGHSH and LQKENI. The CDR3 is 13 amino acids. The V gene lost 3 bases and the J gene lost 7 bases, with 12 bases spanning the gap. Combining the CDR3 with reference TRBV18 and TRBJ1-2 gives the whole variable domain NAGVMQNPRHLVRRRGQEARLRCSPMKGHSHVYWYRQLPEEGLKFMVYLQKENIIDESGMPKERFSAEFPKEGPSILRIQQVVRGDSAAYFCASSPDPKRGYTFGSGTRLTVV.

The chain is built from TRBV5-1 and TRBJ2-3; 7 positions match TRBD2. The CDR3 runs to 16 residues. Germline assignment: CDR1 SGHRS and CDR2 YFSETQ. V lost 4 bases and J lost 0; bases outside the gene matches: 8. The CDR3 region is CASSRGVATSTDTQYF. The CDR3, as DNA: TGCGCCAGCAGCCGGGGGGTAGCGACTAGCACAGATACGCAGTATTTT.

The count of this clone is one. J is TRBJ2-7 and V is TRBV7-2, with D unclear. V dropped 2 bases and J dropped 6 bases, with 11 bases sitting between them. This CDR3 is 13 amino acids long. Germline lookup yields CDR1 SGHTA and CDR2 FQGNSA. CDR3 in DNA: TGTGCCAGCAGCTTAAGCCTCCTGTTCGAGCAGTACTTC. It translates to CASSLSLLFEQYF.